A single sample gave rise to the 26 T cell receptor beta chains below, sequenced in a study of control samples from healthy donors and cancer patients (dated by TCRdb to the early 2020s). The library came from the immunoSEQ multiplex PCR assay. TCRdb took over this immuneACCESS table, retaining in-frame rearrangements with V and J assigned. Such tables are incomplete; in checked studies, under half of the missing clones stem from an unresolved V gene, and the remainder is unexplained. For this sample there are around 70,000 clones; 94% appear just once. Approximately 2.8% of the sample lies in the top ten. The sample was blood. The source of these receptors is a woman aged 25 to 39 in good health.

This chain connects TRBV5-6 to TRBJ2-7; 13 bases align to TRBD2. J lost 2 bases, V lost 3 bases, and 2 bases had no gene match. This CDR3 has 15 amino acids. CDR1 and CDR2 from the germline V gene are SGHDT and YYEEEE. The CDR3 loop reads CASSWGLAGTYEQYF. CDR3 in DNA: TGTGCCAGCAGCTGGGGACTAGCGGGAACCTACGAGCAGTACTTC. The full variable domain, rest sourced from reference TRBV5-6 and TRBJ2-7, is DAGVTQSPTHLIKTRGQQVTLRCSPKSGHDTVSWYQQALGQGPQFIFQYYEEEERQRGNFPDRFSGHQFPNYSSELNVNALLLGDSALYLCASSWGLAGTYEQYFGPGTRLTVT.

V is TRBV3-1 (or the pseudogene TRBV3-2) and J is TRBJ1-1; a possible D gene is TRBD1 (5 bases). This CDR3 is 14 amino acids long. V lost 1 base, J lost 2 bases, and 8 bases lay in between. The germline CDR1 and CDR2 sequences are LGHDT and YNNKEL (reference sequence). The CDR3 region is CASSQGQGNTEAFF. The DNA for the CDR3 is TGTGCCAGCAGCCAAGGTCAGGGAAACACTGAAGCTTTCTTT.

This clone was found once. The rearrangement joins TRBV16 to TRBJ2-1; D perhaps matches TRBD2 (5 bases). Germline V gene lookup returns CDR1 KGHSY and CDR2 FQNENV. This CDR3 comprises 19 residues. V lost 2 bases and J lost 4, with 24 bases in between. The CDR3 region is CASSQEGWLGADIYNEQFF. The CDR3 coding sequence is TGTGCCAGCAGCCAAGAAGGGTGGCTTGGAGCGGATATATACAATGAGCAGTTCTTC. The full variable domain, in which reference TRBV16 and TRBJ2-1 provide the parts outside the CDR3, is GEEVAQTPKHLVRGEGQKAKLYCAPIKGHSYVFWYQQVLKNEFKFLISFQNENVFDETGMPKERFSAKCLPNSPCSLEIQATKLEDSAVYFCASSQEGWLGADIYNEQFFGPGTRLTVL.

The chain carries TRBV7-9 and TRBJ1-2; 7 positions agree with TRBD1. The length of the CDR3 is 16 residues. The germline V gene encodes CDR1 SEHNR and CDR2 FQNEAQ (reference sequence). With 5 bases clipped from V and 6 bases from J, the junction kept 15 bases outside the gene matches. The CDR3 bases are TGTGCCAGCAGCCCACCTATTCTCGACAGGGAAAATGGCTACACCTTC. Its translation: CASSPPILDRENGYTF.

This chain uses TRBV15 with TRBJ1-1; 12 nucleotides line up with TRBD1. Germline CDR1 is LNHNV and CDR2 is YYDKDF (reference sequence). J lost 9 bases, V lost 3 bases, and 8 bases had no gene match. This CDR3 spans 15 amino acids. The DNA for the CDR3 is TGTGCCACCAGCAGTGTGTCCCGGGACAGGGGGCAAGCTTTCTTT. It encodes CATSSVSRDRGQAFF.

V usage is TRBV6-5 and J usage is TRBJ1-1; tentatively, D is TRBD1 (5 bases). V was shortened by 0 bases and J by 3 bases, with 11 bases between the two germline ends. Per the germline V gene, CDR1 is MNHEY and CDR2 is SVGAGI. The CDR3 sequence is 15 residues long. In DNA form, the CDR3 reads TGTGCCAGCAGTTACTCGAGAGGGGCGTACACTGAAGCTTTCTTT. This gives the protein CASSYSRGAYTEAFF.

CDR3 amino acids: CASSPHRSTEAFF. CDR3 DNA: TGTGCCAGCAGCCCTCACCGGAGCACTGAAGCTTTCTTT. This rearrangement joins TRBV7-2 to TRBJ1-1; D remains ambiguous. Between the trimmed V and J ends, which lost 5 bases and 4 bases, there was a span of 11 bases. Germline-derived CDR1 and CDR2 are SGHTA and FQGNSA. The CDR3 runs 13 residues.

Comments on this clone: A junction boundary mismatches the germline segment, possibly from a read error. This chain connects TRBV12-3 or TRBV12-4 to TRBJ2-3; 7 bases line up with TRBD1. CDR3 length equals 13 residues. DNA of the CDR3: TGTGCCACCAGTGGACAGGTCACAGATACGCAGTATTTT. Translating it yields CATSGQVTDTQYF.

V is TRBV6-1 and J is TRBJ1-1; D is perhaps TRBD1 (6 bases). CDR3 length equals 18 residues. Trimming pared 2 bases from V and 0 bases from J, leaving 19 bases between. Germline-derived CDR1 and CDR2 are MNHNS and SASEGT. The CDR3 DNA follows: TGTGCCAGCAGTGAAATCCGGGGGCGATGGGCCATGAACACTGAAGCTTTCTTT. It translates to CASSEIRGRWAMNTEAFF.

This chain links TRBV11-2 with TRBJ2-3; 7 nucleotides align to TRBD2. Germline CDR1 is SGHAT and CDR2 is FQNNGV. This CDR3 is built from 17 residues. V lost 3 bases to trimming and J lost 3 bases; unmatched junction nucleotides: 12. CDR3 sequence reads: CASSFGVAGVGTDTQYF. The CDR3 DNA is TGTGCCAGCAGCTTCGGGGTGGCGGGGGTAGGGACAGATACGCAGTATTTT. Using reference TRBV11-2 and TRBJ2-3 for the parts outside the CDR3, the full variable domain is EAGVAQSPRYKIIEKRQSVAFWCNPISGHATLYWYQQILGQGPKLLIQFQNNGVVDDSQLPKDRFSAERLKGVDSTLKIQPAKLEDSAVYLCASSFGVAGVGTDTQYFGPGTRLTVL.

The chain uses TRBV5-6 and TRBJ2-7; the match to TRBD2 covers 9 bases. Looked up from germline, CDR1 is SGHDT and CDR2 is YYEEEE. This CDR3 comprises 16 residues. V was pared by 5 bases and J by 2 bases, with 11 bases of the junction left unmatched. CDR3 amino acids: CASRKRDGGGAYEQYV. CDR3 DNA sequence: TGTGCCAGCAGGAAAAGGGATGGCGGGGGGGCCTACGAGCAGTACGTC.

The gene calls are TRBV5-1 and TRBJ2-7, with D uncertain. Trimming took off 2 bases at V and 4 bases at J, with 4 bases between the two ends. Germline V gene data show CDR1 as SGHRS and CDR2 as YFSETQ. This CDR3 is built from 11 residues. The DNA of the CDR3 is TGCGCCAGCAGCTTAGGATACGAGCAGTACTTC. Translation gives CASSLGYEQYF.

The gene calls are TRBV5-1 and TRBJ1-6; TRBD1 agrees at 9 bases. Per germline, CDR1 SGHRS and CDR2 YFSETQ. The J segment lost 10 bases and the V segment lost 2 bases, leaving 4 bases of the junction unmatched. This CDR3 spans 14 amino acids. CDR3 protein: CASSFGTGSSPLHF. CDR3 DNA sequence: TGCGCCAGCAGCTTTGGGACAGGGAGCTCACCCCTCCACTTT.

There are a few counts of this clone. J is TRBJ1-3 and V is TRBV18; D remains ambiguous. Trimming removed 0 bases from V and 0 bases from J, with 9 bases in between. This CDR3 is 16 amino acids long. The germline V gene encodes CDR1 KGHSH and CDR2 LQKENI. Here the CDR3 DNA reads TGTGCCAGCTCACCACCTTCTGGTTCCTCTGGAAACACCATATATTTT. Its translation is CASSPPSGSSGNTIYF. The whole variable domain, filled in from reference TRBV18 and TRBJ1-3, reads NAGVMQNPRHLVRRRGQEARLRCSPMKGHSHVYWYRQLPEEGLKFMVYLQKENIIDESGMPKERFSAEFPKEGPSILRIQQVVRGDSAAYFCASSPPSGSSGNTIYFGEGSWLTVV.

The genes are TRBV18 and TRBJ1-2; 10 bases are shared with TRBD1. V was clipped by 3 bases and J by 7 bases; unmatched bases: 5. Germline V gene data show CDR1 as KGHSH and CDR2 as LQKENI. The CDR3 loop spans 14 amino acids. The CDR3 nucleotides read TGTGCCAGCTCACCGGGACAGGGGATGAGTGGCTACACCTTC. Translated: CASSPGQGMSGYTF.

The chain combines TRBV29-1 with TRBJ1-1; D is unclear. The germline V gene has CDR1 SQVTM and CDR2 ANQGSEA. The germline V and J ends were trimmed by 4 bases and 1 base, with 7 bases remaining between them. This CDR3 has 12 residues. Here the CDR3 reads CSVGRGNTEAFF. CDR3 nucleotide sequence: TGCAGCGTTGGGAGAGGGAACACTGAAGCTTTCTTT.

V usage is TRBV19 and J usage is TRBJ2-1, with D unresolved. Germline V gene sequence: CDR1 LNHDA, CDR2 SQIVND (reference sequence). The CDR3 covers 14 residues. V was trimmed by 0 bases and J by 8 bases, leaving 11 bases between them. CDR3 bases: TGTGCCAGTAGTATAGACGGACGGGTCCATGAGCAGTTCTTC. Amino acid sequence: CASSIDGRVHEQFF. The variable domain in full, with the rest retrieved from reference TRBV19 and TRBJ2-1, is DGGITQSPKYLFRKEGQNVTLSCEQNLNHDAMYWYRQDPGQGLRLIYYSQIVNDFQKGDIAEGYSVSREKKESFPLTVTSAQKNPTAFYLCASSIDGRVHEQFFGPGTRLTVL.

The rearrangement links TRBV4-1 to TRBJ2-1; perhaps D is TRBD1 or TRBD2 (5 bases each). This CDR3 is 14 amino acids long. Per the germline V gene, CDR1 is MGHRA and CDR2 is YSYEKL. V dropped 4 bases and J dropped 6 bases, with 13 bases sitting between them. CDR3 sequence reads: CASSPSGRPNEQFF. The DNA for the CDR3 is TGCGCCAGCAGCCCCTCGGGACGGCCCAATGAGCAGTTCTTC.

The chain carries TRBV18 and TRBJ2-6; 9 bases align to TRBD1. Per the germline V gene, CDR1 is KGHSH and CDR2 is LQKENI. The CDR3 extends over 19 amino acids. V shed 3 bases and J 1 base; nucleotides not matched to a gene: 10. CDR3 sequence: CASSPLLQGAGSGANVLTF. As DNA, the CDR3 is TGTGCCAGCTCACCTCTATTACAGGGGGCTGGTTCTGGGGCCAACGTCCTGACTTTC. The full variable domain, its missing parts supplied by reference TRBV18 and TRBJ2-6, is NAGVMQNPRHLVRRRGQEARLRCSPMKGHSHVYWYRQLPEEGLKFMVYLQKENIIDESGMPKERFSAEFPKEGPSILRIQQVVRGDSAAYFCASSPLLQGAGSGANVLTFGAGSRLTVL.

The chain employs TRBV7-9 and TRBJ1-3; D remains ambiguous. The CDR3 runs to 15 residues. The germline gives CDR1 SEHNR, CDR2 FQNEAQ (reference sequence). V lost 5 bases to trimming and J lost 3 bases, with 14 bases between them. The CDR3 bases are TGTGCCAGCAGCCCCCCGCCCCTGGGTGGAAACACCATATATTTT. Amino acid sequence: CASSPPPLGGNTIYF.

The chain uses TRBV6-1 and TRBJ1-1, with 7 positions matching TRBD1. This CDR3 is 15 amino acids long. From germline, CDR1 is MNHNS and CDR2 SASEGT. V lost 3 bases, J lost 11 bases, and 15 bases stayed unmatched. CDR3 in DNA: TGTGCCAGCAGTGACGATGGAGAAAACCAGGGGGAGGCTTTCTTT. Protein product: CASSDDGENQGEAFF.

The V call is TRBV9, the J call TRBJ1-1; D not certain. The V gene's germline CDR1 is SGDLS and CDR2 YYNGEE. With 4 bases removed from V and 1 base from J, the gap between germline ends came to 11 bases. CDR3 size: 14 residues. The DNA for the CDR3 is TGTGCCAGCAGCCCGAAGTATACGAACACTGAAGCTTTCTTT. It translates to CASSPKYTNTEAFF. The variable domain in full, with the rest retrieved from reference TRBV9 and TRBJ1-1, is DSGVTQTPKHLITATGQRVTLRCSPRSGDLSVYWYQQSLDQGLQFLIQYYNGEERAKGNILERFSAQQFPDLHSELNLSSLELGDSALYFCASSPKYTNTEAFFGQGTRLTVV.

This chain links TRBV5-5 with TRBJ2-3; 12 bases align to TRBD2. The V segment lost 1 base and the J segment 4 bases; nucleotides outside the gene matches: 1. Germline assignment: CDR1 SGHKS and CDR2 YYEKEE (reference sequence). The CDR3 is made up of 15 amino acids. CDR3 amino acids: CASSLLAGGADTQYF. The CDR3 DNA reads TGTGCCAGCAGCTTGCTAGCGGGGGGGGCAGATACGCAGTATTTT.

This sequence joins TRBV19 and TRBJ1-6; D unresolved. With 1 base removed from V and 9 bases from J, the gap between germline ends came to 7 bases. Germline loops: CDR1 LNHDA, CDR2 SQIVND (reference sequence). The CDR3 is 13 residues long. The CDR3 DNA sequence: TGTGCCAGTAGTATAGTAAGGACTTCACCCCTCCACTTT. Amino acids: CASSIVRTSPLHF.

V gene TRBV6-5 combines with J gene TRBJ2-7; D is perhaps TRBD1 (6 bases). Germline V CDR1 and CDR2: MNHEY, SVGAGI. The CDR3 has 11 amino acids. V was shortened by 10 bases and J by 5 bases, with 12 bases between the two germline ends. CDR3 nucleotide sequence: TGTGCCATACAGGGTACCCACGAGCAGTACGTC. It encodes CAIQGTHEQYV.

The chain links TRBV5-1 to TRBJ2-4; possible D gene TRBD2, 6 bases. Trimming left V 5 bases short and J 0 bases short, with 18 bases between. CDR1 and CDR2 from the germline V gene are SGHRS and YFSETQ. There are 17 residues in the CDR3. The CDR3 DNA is TGCGCCAGCAGTCCCGTGTTGGAGGGGCTAGCCAAAAACATTCAGTACTTC. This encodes CASSPVLEGLAKNIQYF.